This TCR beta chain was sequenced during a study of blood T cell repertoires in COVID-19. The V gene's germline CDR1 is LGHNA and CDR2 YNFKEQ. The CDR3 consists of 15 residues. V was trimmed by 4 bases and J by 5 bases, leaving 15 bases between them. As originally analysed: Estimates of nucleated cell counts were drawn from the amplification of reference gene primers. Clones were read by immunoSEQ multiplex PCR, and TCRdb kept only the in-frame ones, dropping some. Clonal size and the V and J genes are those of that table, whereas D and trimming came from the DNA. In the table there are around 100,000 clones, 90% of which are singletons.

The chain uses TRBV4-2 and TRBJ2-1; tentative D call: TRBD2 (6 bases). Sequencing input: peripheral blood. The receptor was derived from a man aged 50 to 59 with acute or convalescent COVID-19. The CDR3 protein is CASSRRTMPNNEQFF. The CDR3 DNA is TGTGCCAGCAGCCGAAGGACTATGCCCAACAATGAGCAGTTCTTC.